The sequence of this T cell receptor beta chain was determined in a study of cytomegalovirus exposure and HLA in healthy donors. Primers: 60 Vbeta forward and 13 Jbeta reverse. Libraries were prepared by immunoSEQ multiplex PCR; TCRdb keeps only in-frame clonotypes and omits some of them. This table has about 140,000 clones, 80% to 85% appearing once. This CDR3 has 13 residues. The ends lost 4 bases at V and 8 bases at J; junction bases unmatched: 6. The germline V gene encodes CDR1 MGHDK and CDR2 SYGVNS. The sequence came from a male donor in good health and CMV-seronegative. The chain couples TRBV25-1 to TRBJ1-2; 8 bases map to TRBD1. The specimen was PBMCs. The CDR3 is CASSGQGAGGYTF. CDR3 DNA: TGTGCCAGCAGTGGCCAGGGGGCGGGAGGCTACACCTTC.